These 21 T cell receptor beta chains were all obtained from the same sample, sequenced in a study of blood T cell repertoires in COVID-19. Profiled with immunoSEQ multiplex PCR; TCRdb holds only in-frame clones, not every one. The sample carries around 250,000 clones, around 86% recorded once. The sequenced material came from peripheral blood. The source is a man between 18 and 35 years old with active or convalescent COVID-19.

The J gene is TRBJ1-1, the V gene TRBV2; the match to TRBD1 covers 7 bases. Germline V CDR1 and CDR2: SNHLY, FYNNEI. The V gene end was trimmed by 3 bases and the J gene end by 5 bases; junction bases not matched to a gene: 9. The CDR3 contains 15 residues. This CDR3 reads CASSDSDRVRTEAFF. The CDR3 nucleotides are TGTGCCAGCAGTGATTCCGACAGGGTCAGGACTGAAGCTTTCTTT.

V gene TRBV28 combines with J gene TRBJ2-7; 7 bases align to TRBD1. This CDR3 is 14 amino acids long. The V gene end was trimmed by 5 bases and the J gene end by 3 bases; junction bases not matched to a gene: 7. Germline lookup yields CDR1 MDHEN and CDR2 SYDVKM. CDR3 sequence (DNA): TGTGCCAGCAGTCCAGGGGGTGAGAACTACGAGCAGTACTTC. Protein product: CASSPGGENYEQYF.

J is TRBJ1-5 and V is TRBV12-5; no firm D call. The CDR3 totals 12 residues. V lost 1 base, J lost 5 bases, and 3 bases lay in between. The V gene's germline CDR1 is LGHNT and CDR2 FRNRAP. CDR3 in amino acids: CASGLGDQPQHF. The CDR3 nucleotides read TGTGCTAGTGGTTTGGGCGATCAGCCCCAGCATTTT.

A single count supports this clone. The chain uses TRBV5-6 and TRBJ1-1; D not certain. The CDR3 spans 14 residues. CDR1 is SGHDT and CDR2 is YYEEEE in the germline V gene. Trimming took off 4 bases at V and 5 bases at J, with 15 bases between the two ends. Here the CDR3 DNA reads TGTGCCAGCAGCCCCCGAGTGCGGATGACTGAAGCTTTCTTT. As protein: CASSPRVRMTEAFF.

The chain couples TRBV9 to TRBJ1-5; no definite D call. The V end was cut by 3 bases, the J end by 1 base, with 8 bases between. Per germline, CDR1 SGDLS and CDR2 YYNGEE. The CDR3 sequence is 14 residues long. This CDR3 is CASSATRSNQPQHF. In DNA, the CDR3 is TGTGCCAGCAGCGCGACAAGAAGCAATCAGCCCCAGCATTTT.

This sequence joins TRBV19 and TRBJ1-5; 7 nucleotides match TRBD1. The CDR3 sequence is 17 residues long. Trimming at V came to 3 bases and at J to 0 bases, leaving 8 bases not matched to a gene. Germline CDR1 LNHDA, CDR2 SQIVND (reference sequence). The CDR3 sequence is CASSIGSRGNSNQPQHF. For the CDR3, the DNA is TGTGCCAGTAGTATTGGAAGCAGGGGGAATAGCAATCAGCCCCAGCATTTT.

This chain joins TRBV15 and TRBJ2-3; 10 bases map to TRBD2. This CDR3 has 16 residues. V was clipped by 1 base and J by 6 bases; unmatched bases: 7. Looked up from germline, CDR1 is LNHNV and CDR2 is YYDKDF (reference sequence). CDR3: CATSRGLAGVMDTQYF. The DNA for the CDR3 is TGTGCCACCAGCAGAGGTCTAGCGGGAGTCATGGATACGCAGTATTTT.

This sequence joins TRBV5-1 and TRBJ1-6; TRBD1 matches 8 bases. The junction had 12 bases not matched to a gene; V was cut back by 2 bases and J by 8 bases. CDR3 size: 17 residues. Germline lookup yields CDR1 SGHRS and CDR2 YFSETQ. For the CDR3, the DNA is TGCGCCAGCAGCTTTGGGCACTTAGGACAGGGACATTCACCCCTCCACTTT. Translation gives CASSFGHLGQGHSPLHF.

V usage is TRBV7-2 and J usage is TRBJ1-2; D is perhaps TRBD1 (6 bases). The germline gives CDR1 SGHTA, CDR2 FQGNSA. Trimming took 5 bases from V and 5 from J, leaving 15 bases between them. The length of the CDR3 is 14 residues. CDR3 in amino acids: CASSPGRGGYGYTF. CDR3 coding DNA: TGTGCCAGCAGCCCCGGCAGGGGCGGGTATGGCTACACCTTC.

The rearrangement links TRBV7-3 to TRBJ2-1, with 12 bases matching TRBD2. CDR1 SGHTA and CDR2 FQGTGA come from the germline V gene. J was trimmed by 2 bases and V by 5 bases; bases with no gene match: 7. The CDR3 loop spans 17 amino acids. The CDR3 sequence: CASSQFGLAGTYNEQFF. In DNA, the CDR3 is TGTGCCAGCAGCCAATTCGGACTAGCGGGAACCTACAATGAGCAGTTCTTC.

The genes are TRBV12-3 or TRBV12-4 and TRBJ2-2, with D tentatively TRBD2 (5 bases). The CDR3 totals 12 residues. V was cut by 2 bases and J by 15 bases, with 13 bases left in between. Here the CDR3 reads CASSLKGAGVFF. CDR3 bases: TGTGCCAGCAGTTTAAAGGGCGCCGGGGTGTTTTTT.

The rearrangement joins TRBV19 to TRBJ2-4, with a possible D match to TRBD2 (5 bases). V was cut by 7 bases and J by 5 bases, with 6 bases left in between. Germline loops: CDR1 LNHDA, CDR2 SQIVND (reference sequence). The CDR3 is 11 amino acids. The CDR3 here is CASKRENIQYF. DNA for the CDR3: TGTGCCAGTAAGAGGGAAAACATTCAGTACTTC.

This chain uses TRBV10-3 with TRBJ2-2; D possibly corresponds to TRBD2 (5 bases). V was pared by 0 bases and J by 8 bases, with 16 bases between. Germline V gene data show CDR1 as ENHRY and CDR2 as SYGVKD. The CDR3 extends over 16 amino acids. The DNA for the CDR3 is TGTGCCATCAGTGAGTCGAGGAGGCAGGACGTTGGGGAGCTGTTTTTT. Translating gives CAISESRRQDVGELFF.

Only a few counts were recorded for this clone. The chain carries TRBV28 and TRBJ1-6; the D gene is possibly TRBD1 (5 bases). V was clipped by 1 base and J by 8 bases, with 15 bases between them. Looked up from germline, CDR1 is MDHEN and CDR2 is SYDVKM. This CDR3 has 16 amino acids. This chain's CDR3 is CASSLLGGLWDSPLHF. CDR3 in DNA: TGTGCCAGCAGTTTATTGGGGGGTCTTTGGGATTCACCCCTCCACTTT.

The CDR3 DNA reads TGTGCCAGCCGGGGGGGTTTTCTATCGGGTGGCTACACCTTC. Protein sequence: CASRGGFLSGGYTF. The chain employs TRBV6-5 and TRBJ1-2, with D tentatively TRBD1 (5 bases). The CDR3 has 14 residues. With 8 bases removed from V and 7 bases from J, the gap between germline ends came to 20 bases. CDR1 is MNHEY, CDR2 SVGAGI, per germline.

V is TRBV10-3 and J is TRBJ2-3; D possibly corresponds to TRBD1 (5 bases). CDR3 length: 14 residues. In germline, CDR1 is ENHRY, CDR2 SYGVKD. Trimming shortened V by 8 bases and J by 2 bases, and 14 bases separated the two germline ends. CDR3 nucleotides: TGTGCCATCCGGGCGGACACAGACACAGATACGCAGTATTTT. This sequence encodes CAIRADTDTDTQYF.

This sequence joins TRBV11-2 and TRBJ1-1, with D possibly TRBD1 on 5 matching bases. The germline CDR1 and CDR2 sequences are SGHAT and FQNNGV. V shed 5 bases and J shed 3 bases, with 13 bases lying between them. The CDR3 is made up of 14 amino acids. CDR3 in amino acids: CASSARREDTEAFF. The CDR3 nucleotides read TGTGCCAGCAGCGCGCGCAGGGAGGACACTGAAGCTTTCTTT.

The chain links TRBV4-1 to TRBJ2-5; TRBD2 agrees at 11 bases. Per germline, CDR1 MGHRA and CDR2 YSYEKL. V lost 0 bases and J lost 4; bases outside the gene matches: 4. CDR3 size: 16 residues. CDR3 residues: CASSQETSGVRETQYF. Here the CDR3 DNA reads TGCGCCAGCAGCCAAGAGACTAGCGGGGTGAGAGAGACCCAGTACTTC.

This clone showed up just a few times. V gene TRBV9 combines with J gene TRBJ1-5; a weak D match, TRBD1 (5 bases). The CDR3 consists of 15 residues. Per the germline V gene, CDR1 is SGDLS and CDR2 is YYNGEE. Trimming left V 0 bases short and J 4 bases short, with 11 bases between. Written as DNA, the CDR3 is TGTGCCAGCAGCGTAGGGCAGGGTTGGAATCAGCCCCAGCATTTT. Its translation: CASSVGQGWNQPQHF.

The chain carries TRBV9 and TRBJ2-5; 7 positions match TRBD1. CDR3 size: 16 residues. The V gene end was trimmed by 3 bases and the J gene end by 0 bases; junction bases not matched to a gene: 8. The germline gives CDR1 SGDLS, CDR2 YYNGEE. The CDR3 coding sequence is TGTGCCAGCAGCGACCGGGACAGCCTATACCAAGAGACCCAGTACTTC. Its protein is CASSDRDSLYQETQYF.

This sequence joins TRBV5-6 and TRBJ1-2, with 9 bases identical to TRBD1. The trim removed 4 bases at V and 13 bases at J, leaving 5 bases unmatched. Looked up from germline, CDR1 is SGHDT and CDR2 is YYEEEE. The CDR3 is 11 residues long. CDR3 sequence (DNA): TGTGCCAGCAGCCTCCCGGGACAGGGCACCTTC. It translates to CASSLPGQGTF. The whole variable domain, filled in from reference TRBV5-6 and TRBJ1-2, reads DAGVTQSPTHLIKTRGQQVTLRCSPKSGHDTVSWYQQALGQGPQFIFQYYEEEERQRGNFPDRFSGHQFPNYSSELNVNALLLGDSALYLCASSLPGQGTFGSGTRLTVV.